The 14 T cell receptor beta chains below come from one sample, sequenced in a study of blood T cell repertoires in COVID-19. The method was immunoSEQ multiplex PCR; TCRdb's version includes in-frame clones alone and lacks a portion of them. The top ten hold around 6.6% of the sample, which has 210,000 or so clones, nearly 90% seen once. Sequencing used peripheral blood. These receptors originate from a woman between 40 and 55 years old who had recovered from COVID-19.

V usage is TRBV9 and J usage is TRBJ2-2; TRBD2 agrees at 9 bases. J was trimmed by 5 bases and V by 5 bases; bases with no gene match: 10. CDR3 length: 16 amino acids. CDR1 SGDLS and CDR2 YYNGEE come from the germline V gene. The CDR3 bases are TGTGCCAGCAGTCCAGCGGGAGGCTATGGGACCGGGGAGCTGTTTTTT. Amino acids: CASSPAGGYGTGELFF.

The CDR3 spells CAWREPGNPVYEQYF. The CDR3 DNA follows: TGTGCCTGGAGGGAACCAGGGAATCCTGTATACGAGCAGTACTTC. The chain employs TRBV30 and TRBJ2-7, with a tentative D call TRBD1 (5 bases). Deletions cut 3 bases from V and 4 bases from J, with 19 bases between. CDR3 length: 15 amino acids. CDR1 is GTSNPN, CDR2 SVGIG, per germline (reference sequence).

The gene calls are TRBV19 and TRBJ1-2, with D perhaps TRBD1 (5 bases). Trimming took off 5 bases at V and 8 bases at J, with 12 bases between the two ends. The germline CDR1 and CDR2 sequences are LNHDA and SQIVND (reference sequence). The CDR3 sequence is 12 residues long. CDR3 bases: TGTGCCAGTAGTCCTACTGACAGAGGCTACACCTTC. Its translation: CASSPTDRGYTF.

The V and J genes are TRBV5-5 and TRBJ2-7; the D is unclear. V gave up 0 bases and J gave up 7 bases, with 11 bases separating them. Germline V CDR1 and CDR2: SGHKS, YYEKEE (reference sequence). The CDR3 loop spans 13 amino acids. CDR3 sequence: CASSLDPSREQYF. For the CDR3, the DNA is TGTGCCAGCAGCTTGGACCCCTCCCGGGAGCAGTACTTC.

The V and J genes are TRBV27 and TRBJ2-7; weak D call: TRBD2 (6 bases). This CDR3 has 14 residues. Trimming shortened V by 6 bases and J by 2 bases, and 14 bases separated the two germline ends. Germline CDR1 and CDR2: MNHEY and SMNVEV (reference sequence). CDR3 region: CASRPGLTTYEQYF. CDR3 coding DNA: TGTGCCAGCAGGCCGGGACTGACAACCTACGAGCAGTACTTC.

CDR3 sequence (DNA): TGTGCCAGCAGCCAAGATGGCGGGAGATCGAATGAGCAGTTCTTC. Protein: CASSQDGGRSNEQFF. The chain has TRBV4-2 and TRBJ2-1; 7 bases fit TRBD2. The V and J ends lost 0 bases and 7 bases, in that order; junction bases with no gene match: 6. CDR3 length: 15 residues. From germline, CDR1 is LGHNA and CDR2 YNFKEQ.

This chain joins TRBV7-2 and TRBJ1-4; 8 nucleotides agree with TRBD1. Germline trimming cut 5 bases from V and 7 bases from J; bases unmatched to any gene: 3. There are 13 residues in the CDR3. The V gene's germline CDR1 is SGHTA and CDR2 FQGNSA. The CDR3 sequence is CASSPTGVEKLFF. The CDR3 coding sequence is TGTGCCAGCAGCCCGACAGGGGTTGAAAAACTGTTTTTT.

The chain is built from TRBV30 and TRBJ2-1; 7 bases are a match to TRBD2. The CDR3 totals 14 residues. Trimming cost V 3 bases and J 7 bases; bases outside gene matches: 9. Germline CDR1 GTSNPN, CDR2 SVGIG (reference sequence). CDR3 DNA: TGTGCCTGGAGCGAGACTAGCAGTGGGAATGAGCAGTTCTTC. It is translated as CAWSETSSGNEQFF.

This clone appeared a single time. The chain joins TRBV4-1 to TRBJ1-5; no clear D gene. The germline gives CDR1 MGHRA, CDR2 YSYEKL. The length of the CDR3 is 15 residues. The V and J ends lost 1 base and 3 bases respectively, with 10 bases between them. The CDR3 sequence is CASSQASVANQPQHF. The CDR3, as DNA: TGCGCCAGCAGCCAAGCCTCAGTGGCCAATCAGCCCCAGCATTTT.

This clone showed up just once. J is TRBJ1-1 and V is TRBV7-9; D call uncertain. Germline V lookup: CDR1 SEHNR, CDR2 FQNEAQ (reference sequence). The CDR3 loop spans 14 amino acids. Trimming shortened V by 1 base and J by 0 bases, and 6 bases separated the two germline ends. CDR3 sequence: CASSLERMNTEAFF. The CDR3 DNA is TGTGCCAGCAGCTTAGAGCGGATGAACACTGAAGCTTTCTTT.

Written as DNA, the CDR3 is TGTGCCAGCATTGCGGTCGGGTTCTATGGCTACACCTTC. The encoded protein is CASIAVGFYGYTF. The chain links TRBV28 to TRBJ1-2, with D unresolved. V lost 7 bases to trimming and J lost 4 bases, with 13 bases between them. The CDR3 is made up of 13 amino acids. In germline, CDR1 is MDHEN, CDR2 SYDVKM.

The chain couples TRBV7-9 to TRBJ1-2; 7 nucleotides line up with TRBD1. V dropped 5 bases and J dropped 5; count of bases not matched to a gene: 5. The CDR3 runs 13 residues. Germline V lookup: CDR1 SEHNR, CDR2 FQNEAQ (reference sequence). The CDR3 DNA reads TGTGCCAGCAGCGAGCAGGGGGTGTATGGCTACACCTTC. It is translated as CASSEQGVYGYTF.

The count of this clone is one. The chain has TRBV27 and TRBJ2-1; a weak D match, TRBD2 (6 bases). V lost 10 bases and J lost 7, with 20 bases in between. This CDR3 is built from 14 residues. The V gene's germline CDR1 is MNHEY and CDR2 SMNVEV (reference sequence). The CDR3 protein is CATSLVGTPNEQFF. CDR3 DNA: TGTGCCACCTCGTTGGTAGGGACTCCGAATGAGCAGTTCTTC.

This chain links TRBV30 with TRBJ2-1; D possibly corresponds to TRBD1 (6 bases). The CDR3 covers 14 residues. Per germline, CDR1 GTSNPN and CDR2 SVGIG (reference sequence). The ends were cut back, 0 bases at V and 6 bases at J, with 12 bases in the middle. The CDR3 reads CAWSVGGISNEQFF. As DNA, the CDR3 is TGTGCCTGGAGTGTTGGGGGCATCTCCAATGAGCAGTTCTTC.